These 18 T cell receptor beta chains were sequenced from one sample in a study of blood T cells in healthy people across ages. For the second PCR, which ran for about 7 to 11 cycles, a sample-barcoded 5' primer and a J-beta primer mix were used. TCRdb reprocessed the 5' RACE reads via MiXCR and lists one record per CDR3 protein. The repertoire has about 1.4 million distinct CDR3 sequences, approximately 60% of them found once; the top ten carry 6.7%. Input material: blood. The receptors come from a man between 18 and 29 years old in good health.

V usage is TRBV6-5 and J usage is TRBJ2-5, with D maybe TRBD1 (5 bases). V was trimmed by 4 bases and J by 5 bases, leaving 14 bases between them. The CDR3 extends over 14 amino acids. Germline V gene sequence: CDR1 MNHEY, CDR2 SVGAGI. The CDR3 nucleotides read TGTGCCAGCAGTTTCCAGGGAACCCCGGAGACCCAGTACTTC. As protein: CASSFQGTPETQYF.

V and J are TRBV29-1 and TRBJ2-7; 12 bases fit TRBD2. The CDR3 contains 16 residues. J lost 0 bases, V lost 5 bases, and 8 bases had no gene match. Germline lookup yields CDR1 SQVTM and CDR2 ANQGSEA. This CDR3 is CSVPIGLAGSSYEQYF. CDR3 DNA: TGCAGCGTTCCCATTGGACTAGCGGGGAGCTCCTACGAGCAGTACTTC.

The chain recombines TRBV10-2 with TRBJ2-3, with D unclear. This CDR3 has 13 residues. Trimming left V 2 bases short and J 7 bases short, with 10 bases between. Per the germline V gene, CDR1 is WSHSY and CDR2 is SAAADI. The CDR3 sequence is CASSENYQNTQYF. Here the CDR3 DNA reads TGCGCCAGCAGTGAGAACTACCAGAATACGCAGTATTTT.

The rearrangement uses TRBV28 and TRBJ2-5; 7 bases map to TRBD1. Germline V gene lookup returns CDR1 MDHEN and CDR2 SYDVKM. Trimming cost V 6 bases and J 1 base; bases outside gene matches: 8. The CDR3 sequence is 15 residues long. CDR3 nucleotide sequence: TGTGCCAGCAGAAAGAACCGGGACAGCCAAGAGACCCAGTACTTC. Translation gives CASRKNRDSQETQYF.

V is TRBV10-2 and J is TRBJ2-7; D unclear. TRBJ2-5 explains the end of the DNA better; the J call may be wrong. Per germline, CDR1 WSHSY and CDR2 SAAADI. The length of the CDR3 is 13 residues. In DNA form, the CDR3 reads TGCGCCAGCAGTGAACAGCGCCAAGAGACCCAGTACTTC. This translates into CASSEQRQETQYF.

CDR3 DNA sequence: TGCAGTGCTAGAGGGGAGAGCGGGAGGTACGAGCAGTACTTC. This codes for CSARGESGRYEQYF. The J gene is TRBJ2-7, the V gene TRBV20-1; 9 bases map to TRBD2. The V gene end was trimmed by 1 base and the J gene end by 4 bases; junction bases not matched to a gene: 5. The CDR3 is 14 residues long. CDR1 and CDR2 from the germline V gene are DFQATT and SNEGSKA (reference sequence).

The rearrangement uses TRBV25-1 and TRBJ2-6; D ambiguous. Germline V gives CDR1 MGHDK, CDR2 SYGVNS. CDR3 length: 16 amino acids. V was trimmed by 5 bases and J by 3 bases, leaving 14 bases between them. CDR3 region: CASSQGWGFGANVLTF. Here the CDR3 DNA reads TGTGCCAGCAGTCAAGGTTGGGGATTTGGGGCCAACGTCCTGACTTTC.

The chain has TRBV12-3 or TRBV12-4 and TRBJ2-4; D ambiguous. The end of the DNA is better explained by TRBJ2-7, so the J call may be wrong. The CDR3 consists of 15 residues. The CDR3 coding sequence is TGTGCCAGCAGTTTAGATAAGGTCCCTGGCTACGAGCAGTACTTC. Translating gives CASSLDKVPGYEQYF.

This sequence joins TRBV20-1 and TRBJ2-4; maybe TRBD2 (5 bases). V shed 4 bases and J shed 5 bases, with 12 bases lying between them. CDR1 is DFQATT and CDR2 is SNEGSKA in the germline V gene (reference sequence). This CDR3 contains 13 residues. CDR3 residues: CSAMSEGENIQYF. The CDR3 DNA follows: TGCAGTGCTATGAGCGAGGGAGAAAACATTCAGTACTTC.

This clonotype has only a few counts. V usage is TRBV7-9 and J usage is TRBJ1-6, with D uncertain. V lost 1 base, J lost 9 bases, and 13 bases lay in between. The CDR3 runs 15 residues. Per germline, CDR1 SEHNR and CDR2 FQNEAQ (reference sequence). In DNA, the CDR3 is TGTGCCAGCAGCTTAGAAGGTGGTGGGCGTTCACCCCTCCACTTT. This encodes CASSLEGGGRSPLHF.

This clonotype was observed a few times. The V gene is TRBV4-1, the J gene TRBJ2-7, with D perhaps TRBD2 (7 bases). Germline V lookup: CDR1 MGHRA, CDR2 YSYEKL. The V and J ends lost 0 bases and 7 bases respectively, with 22 bases between them. The CDR3 length is 17 residues. The CDR3 DNA reads TGCGCCAGCAGCCAAGAGTCGGGGACTACAGGGACTTGGGAGCAGTACTTC. Translating it yields CASSQESGTTGTWEQYF.

This chain links TRBV27 with TRBJ1-2; D not resolved. From germline, CDR1 is MNHEY and CDR2 SMNVEV (reference sequence). The CDR3 consists of 13 residues. The V end was cut by 3 bases, the J end by 7 bases, with 12 bases between. The CDR3 loop is CASSFAKGFGYTF. The CDR3 DNA is TGTGCCAGCAGTTTCGCGAAGGGTTTTGGCTACACCTTC.

The J gene is TRBJ2-5, the V gene TRBV29-1; no reliable D call. The CDR3 spans 12 residues. Germline CDR1 SQVTM, CDR2 ANQGSEA. With 2 bases removed from V and 0 bases from J, the gap between germline ends came to 4 bases. Here the CDR3 DNA reads TGCAGCGTTGAACCTAACCAAGAGACCCAGTACTTC. Protein product: CSVEPNQETQYF.

The chain employs TRBV6-6 and TRBJ1-2, with TRBD1 identical over 7 bases. V shed 0 bases, J shed 6 bases, and the junction held 4 bases outside the gene matches. CDR1 MNHNY and CDR2 SVGAGI come from the germline V gene (reference sequence). The CDR3 runs 14 residues. CDR3 DNA sequence: TGTGCCAGCAGTTACTCGAGCCAGGGGGATGGCTACACCTTC. It encodes CASSYSSQGDGYTF.

The V gene is TRBV28, the J gene TRBJ2-1; tentatively, D is TRBD2 (6 bases). This CDR3 is built from 17 residues. Germline-derived CDR1 and CDR2 are MDHEN and SYDVKM. The V end lost 2 bases, the J end lost 4 bases, and 18 bases lay between the germline ends. CDR3 residues: CASSLSSGTSLYNEQFF. The CDR3 coding sequence is TGTGCCAGCAGTTTAAGTTCTGGGACTTCCCTTTACAATGAGCAGTTCTTC.

The J gene is TRBJ1-4, the V gene TRBV15; the match to TRBD1 covers 7 bases. This CDR3 region has 13 residues. The J segment lost 4 bases and the V segment lost 8 bases, leaving 4 bases of the junction unmatched. CDR1 is LNHNV and CDR2 is YYDKDF in the germline V gene (reference sequence). CDR3 in amino acids: CATGQEYNEKLFF. In DNA form, the CDR3 reads TGTGCCACCGGACAGGAGTATAATGAAAAACTGTTTTTT.

The V call is TRBV13, the J call TRBJ2-7; 7 bases are a match to TRBD1. CDR3 length: 15 residues. Per the germline V gene, CDR1 is PRHDT and CDR2 is FYEKMQ (reference sequence). J was trimmed by 0 bases and V by 5 bases; bases with no gene match: 7. CDR3 protein: CASSNQGESSYEQYF. The DNA of the CDR3 is TGTGCCAGCAGCAACCAGGGGGAGAGCTCCTACGAGCAGTACTTC.

The CDR3 here is CASSYRPLGGRLSYEQYF. Here the CDR3 DNA reads TGTGCCAGCAGTTACCGTCCCTTGGGCGGGAGGCTCTCCTACGAGCAGTACTTC. V is TRBV6-5 and J is TRBJ2-7; 8 nucleotides align to TRBD2. CDR1 is MNHEY and CDR2 is SVGAGI in the germline V gene. V shed 2 bases, J shed 0 bases, and the junction held 12 bases outside the gene matches. The CDR3 runs 18 residues.